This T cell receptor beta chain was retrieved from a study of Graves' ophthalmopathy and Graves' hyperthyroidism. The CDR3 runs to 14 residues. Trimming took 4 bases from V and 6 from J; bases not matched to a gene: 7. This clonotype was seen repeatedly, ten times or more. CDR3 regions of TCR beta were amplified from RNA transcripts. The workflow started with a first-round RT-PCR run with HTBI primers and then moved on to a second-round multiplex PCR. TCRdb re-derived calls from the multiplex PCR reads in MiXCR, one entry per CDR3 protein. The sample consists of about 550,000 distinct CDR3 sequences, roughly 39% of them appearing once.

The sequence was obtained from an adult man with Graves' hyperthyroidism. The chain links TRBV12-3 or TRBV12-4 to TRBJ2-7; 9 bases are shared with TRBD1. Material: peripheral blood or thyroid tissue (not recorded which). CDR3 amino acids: CASSSPGQGAEQYF. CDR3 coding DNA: TGTGCCAGCAGTTCCCCGGGACAGGGCGCCGAGCAGTACTTC.